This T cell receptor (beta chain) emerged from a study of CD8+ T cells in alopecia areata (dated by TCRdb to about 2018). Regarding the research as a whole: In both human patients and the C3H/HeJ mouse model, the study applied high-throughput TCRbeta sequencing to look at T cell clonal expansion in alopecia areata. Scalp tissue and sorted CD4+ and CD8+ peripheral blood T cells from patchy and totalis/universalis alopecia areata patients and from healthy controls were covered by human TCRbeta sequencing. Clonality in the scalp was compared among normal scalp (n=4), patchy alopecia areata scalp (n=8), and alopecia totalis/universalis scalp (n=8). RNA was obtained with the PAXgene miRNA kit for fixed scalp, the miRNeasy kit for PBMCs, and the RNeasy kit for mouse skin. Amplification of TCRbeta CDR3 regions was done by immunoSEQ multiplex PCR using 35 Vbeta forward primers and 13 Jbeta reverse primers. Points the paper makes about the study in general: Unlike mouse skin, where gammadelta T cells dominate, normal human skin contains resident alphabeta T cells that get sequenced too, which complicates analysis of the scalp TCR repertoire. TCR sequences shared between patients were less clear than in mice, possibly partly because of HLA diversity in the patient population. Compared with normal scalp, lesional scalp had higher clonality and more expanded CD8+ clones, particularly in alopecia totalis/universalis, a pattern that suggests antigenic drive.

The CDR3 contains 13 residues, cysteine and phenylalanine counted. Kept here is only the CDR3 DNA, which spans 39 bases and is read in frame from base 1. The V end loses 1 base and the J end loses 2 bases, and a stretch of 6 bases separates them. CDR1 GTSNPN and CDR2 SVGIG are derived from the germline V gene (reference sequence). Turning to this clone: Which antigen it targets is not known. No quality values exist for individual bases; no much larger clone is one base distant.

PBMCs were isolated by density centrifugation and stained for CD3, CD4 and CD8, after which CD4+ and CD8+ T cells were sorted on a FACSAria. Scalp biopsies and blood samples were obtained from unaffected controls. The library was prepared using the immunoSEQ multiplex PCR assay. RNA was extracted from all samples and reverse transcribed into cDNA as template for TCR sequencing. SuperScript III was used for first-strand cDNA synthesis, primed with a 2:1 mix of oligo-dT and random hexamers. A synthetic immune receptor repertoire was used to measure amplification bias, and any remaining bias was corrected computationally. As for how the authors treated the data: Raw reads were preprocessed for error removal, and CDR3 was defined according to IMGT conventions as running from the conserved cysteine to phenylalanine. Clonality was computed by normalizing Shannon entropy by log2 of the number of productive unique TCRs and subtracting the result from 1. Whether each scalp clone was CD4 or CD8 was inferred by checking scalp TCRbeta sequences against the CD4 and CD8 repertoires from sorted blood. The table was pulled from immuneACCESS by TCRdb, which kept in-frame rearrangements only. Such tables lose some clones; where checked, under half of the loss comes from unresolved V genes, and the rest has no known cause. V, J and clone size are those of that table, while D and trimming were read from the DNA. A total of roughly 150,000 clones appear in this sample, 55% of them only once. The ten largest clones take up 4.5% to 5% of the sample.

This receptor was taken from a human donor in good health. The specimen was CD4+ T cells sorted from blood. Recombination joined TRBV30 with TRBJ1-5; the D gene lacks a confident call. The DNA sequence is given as TGTGCCTGGAGTGCCCAACGCAATCAGCCCCAGCATTTT. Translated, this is CAWSAQRNQPQHF.